This T cell receptor (beta chain) was captured in a study of technical replicates of blood from a few donors. Trimming cost V 5 bases and J 5 bases, with 18 bases left between them. This CDR3 has 15 residues. CDR1 and CDR2 (germline): MDHEN, SYDVKM. Profiling relied on immunoSEQ multiplex PCR, and the TCRdb table lists in-frame clones only, not all of them. The data hold 60,000 or so clones, with more than 95% observed a single time. Sample: T cells isolated from PBMCs. The TCR was taken from a human donor in good health. The rearrangement links TRBV28 to TRBJ1-1; the D is unclear. The CDR3 DNA follows: TGTGCCAGCAGTCTCCGAAACTTCGCTGAAACTGAAGCTTTCTTT. Its protein product is CASSLRNFAETEAFF.